The 14 T cell receptor beta chains below all came from one sample that was sequenced in a study of T cells expressing NK-cell markers (dated by TCRdb to about 2020). Libraries were constructed by 5' RACE. The data were produced on an Illumina HiSeq 2000. After the reads were reprocessed by TCRdb, one entry was made per CDR3 protein sequence, with no DNA. The sample table includes over 150,000 distinct CDR3 sequences. The top ten constitute roughly a third of the sample. Sequenced input: blood T cells: a sorted CD56 or NKG2C T cell subset, CD4+ or CD8+ T cells, or bulk PBMC T cells (not recorded which). These receptors were taken from a woman in her forties or fifties in good health. Donor details come from another sample of the same person, matched by shared clones.

The V call is TRBV7-7, the J call TRBJ1-1. CDR1 and CDR2 from the germline V gene are SSHAT and FNYEAQ (reference sequence). CDR3 length: 13 residues. The CDR3 loop is CARKSRNGAEAFF.

This CDR3 is CASSLSTGVSYNEQFF. The chain combines TRBV27 with TRBJ2-1. From germline, CDR1 is MNHEY and CDR2 SMNVEV (reference sequence). The CDR3 sequence is 16 residues long.

The chain links TRBV19 to TRBJ2-1; TCRdb names TRBD1, which stays unverified in the absence of DNA. Germline V gene data show CDR1 as LNHDA and CDR2 as SQIVND (reference sequence). The CDR3 is 16 residues long. The CDR3 reads CASSPHGPNTYNEQFF.

The CDR3 reads CASSHPRTENYGYTF. The rearrangement uses TRBV4-1 and TRBJ1-2; TCRdb reports TRBD1, a call that lacks DNA to check it against. This CDR3 has 15 amino acids. Germline values: CDR1 MGHRA, CDR2 YSYEKL.

This chain links TRBV5-1 with TRBJ1-2; as DNA is missing, the TRBD1 call by TCRdb cannot be tested. The CDR3 consists of 12 residues. Germline V gene lookup returns CDR1 SGHRS and CDR2 YFSETQ. CDR3 protein: CASSSGQPFPTF.

The chain links TRBV10-3 to TRBJ2-3; the TCRdb call, TRBD1, lacks DNA for checking. The CDR3 runs 15 residues. Germline V lookup: CDR1 ENHRY, CDR2 SYGVKD. The CDR3 sequence is CAIRLGVDQSDTQYF.

The chain joins TRBV6-6 to TRBJ2-5. Per the germline V gene, CDR1 is MNHNY and CDR2 is SVGAGI (reference sequence). The length of the CDR3 is 14 residues. CDR3 in amino acids: CASSYTGLGETQYF.

This rearrangement joins TRBV19 to TRBJ2-1; TCRdb names TRBD1, which stays unverified in the absence of DNA. The CDR3 is 14 amino acids. Germline-derived CDR1 and CDR2 are LNHDA and SQIVND (reference sequence). CDR3 in amino acids: CASSRQGSYNEQFF.

This chain uses TRBV6-5 with TRBJ1-1; the D call from TCRdb, TRBD1, cannot be confirmed without DNA. CDR3 length equals 15 residues. Germline lookup yields CDR1 MNHEY and CDR2 SVGAGI. CDR3 in amino acids: CASSYYRDGNTEAFF.

The rearrangement uses TRBV7-3 and TRBJ2-1; TCRdb outputs TRBD2, but without DNA this stays unchecked. The CDR3 is 14 amino acids. The V gene's germline CDR1 is SGHTA and CDR2 FQGTGA. The CDR3 here is CASRLAGVSNEQFF.

This chain links TRBV7-9 with TRBJ1-2. Germline V gene data show CDR1 as SEHNR and CDR2 as FQNEAQ (reference sequence). The CDR3 is made up of 15 amino acids. The CDR3 region is CASSLGLGKNYGYTF.

The V and J genes are TRBV29-1 and TRBJ2-1. The CDR3 totals 15 residues. Per the germline V gene, CDR1 is SQVTM and CDR2 is ANQGSEA. The CDR3 loop is CSVDGRGRSYNEQFF.

CDR3 protein: CATLAGGPPGELFF. The gene calls are TRBV6-2 or TRBV6-3 and TRBJ2-2; lacking DNA, the TRBD2 call made by TCRdb goes unchecked. The CDR3 is 14 amino acids. CDR1 and CDR2 (germline): MNHEY, SVGEGT.

The rearrangement links TRBV6-5 to TRBJ1-1. Germline values: CDR1 MNHEY, CDR2 SVGAGI. This CDR3 spans 17 amino acids. CDR3 loop: CASSYSSTEFMNTEAFF.